Listed below are T cell receptor beta chains from one sample, sequenced in a study of cytomegalovirus exposure and HLA in healthy donors. Libraries were prepared by immunoSEQ multiplex PCR; TCRdb keeps only in-frame clonotypes and omits some of them. The data contain under 200,000 clones, more than 75% of them singletons. Sequencing used PBMCs. These receptors came from a woman aged 18 to 35 in good health and CMV-seronegative. Both conserved end residues are part of each CDR3. The D gene is left open where the match is weak. Clone size is stated in some rows and not others, as once, few, many or a class when expanded.

v_call	j_call	clone_size	d_call	cdr3_nt	cdr3_aa
TRBV5-1	TRBJ1-6	-	-	TGCGCCAGCAGCTTGGACCAGGGTGTGAATTCACCCCTCCACTTT	CASSLDQGVNSPLHF
TRBV5-4	TRBJ2-5	once	TRBD2	TGTGCCAGCAGCTTGGCAAGCGGGGGCCCTGAGCAGTACTTC	CASSLASGGPEQYF
TRBV25-1	TRBJ2-1	-	TRBD2	TGTGCCAGCAGTGAATTCGGACTAGCGGGGGGGCAGGAGCAGTTCTTC	CASSEFGLAGGQEQFF
TRBV27	TRBJ1-1	-	TRBD1	TGTGCCAGCAGTCCGTACAGGGGGCAAAACACTGAAGCTTTCTTT	CASSPYRGQNTEAFF
TRBV11-3	TRBJ1-1	-	TRBD1	TGTGCCAGCAGCTCCCCCGGGACAGGGTTTTACACTGAAGCTTTCTTT	CASSSPGTGFYTEAFF
TRBV10-2	TRBJ2-2	-	-	TGCGCCAGCAGTGATGGAGGGGGGGGATATTGGGCGTCGAGGAGCCGGGAGCTGTTTTTT	CASSDGGGGYWASRSRELFF
TRBV6-4	TRBJ2-7	-	-	TGTGCCAGCAGTGACTCTAACGCTAGCGAGCAGTACTTC	CASSDSNASEQYF
TRBV5-1	TRBJ2-3	-	-	TGCGCCAGCAGCTTTTTGCCCCGGGGGAGCACAGATACGCAGTATTTT	CASSFLPRGSTDTQYF
TRBV29-1	TRBJ2-7	-	TRBD2	TGCAGCGTCGACCTGGGGGGGGAGCAGTACTTC	CSVDLGGEQYF
TRBV2	TRBJ2-6	-	TRBD1	TGTGCCAGCAGTGGCAGCCAGGGGGTAACTGGGGCCAACGTCCTGACTTTC	CASSGSQGVTGANVLTF
TRBV25-1	TRBJ1-3	-	TRBD1	TGTGCCAGCCGTGAAAGGGACAGGGGAAACACCATATATTTT	CASRERDRGNTIYF
TRBV7-3	TRBJ2-7	-	TRBD1	TGTGCCAGCAGCTTAGGACAGGGGGACTTCTACGAGCAGTACTTC	CASSLGQGDFYEQYF
TRBV30	TRBJ1-5	-	-	TGTGCCTGGAGCTCATGGGGGGTAGAAGGCAATCAGCCCCAGCATTTT	CAWSSWGVEGNQPQHF
TRBV2	TRBJ2-7	-	TRBD1	TGTGCCGGGGGACAGGGGCTCGGCGAGCAGTACTTC	CAGGQGLGEQYF
TRBV6-5	TRBJ2-2	-	TRBD2	TGTGCCAGCAGTTCACTAGCGAGGATCCACACCGGGGAGCTGTTTTTT	CASSSLARIHTGELFF
TRBV6-1	TRBJ2-7	few	TRBD2	TGTGCCAGCAGTGAATCAGTTACGGGAGGGGTTCCCTACGAGCAGTACTTC	CASSESVTGGVPYEQYF
TRBV7-2	TRBJ2-7	once	-	TGTGCCAGCAGCTTAGTCAGGGCTCACGAGCAGTACTTC	CASSLVRAHEQYF
TRBV10-3	TRBJ1-2	-	TRBD1	TGTGCCATCAGTGAGCCGGCGGTCCGGGACAGTAGCTATGGCTACACCTTC	CAISEPAVRDSSYGYTF
TRBV30	TRBJ1-1	few	-	TGTGCCTGGGGTAGTTTGATGAACACTGAAGCTTTCTTT	CAWGSLMNTEAFF
TRBV5-4	TRBJ1-2	-	TRBD1	TGTGCCAGCAGCCGAATCAGGTTAGGGACAGGGAACCTCTATGGCTACACCTTC	CASSRIRLGTGNLYGYTF
TRBV25-1	TRBJ2-7	-	TRBD2	TGTGCCAGCAGTATAAGGGACTACCGACCTGTCCACGAGCAGTACTTC	CASSIRDYRPVHEQYF
TRBV27	TRBJ2-7	few	-	TGTGCCAGCAGTCCGTCCACTACGAACTACGAGCAGTACTTC	CASSPSTTNYEQYF
TRBV7-8	TRBJ1-5	-	TRBD1	TGTGCCAGCAGCCCATCTGCCAGGGGGCGGAATCAGCCCCAGCATTTT	CASSPSARGRNQPQHF
TRBV28	TRBJ1-5	-	TRBD1	TGTGCCAGCAGTACGAGACAGGGATCTCAGCCCCAGCATTTT	CASSTRQGSQPQHF
TRBV6-5	TRBJ2-5	-	-	TGTGCCAGTACAGACCCGGGAAAAGAGACCCAGTACTTC	CASTDPGKETQYF
TRBV27	TRBJ2-7	-	TRBD2	TGTGCCAGCAGTGGACTAGCGGGGAGCTCCTACGAGCAGTACTTC	CASSGLAGSSYEQYF
TRBV19	TRBJ2-3	few	-	TGTGCCAGCGGGACTCAGGCAGATACGCAGTATTTT	CASGTQADTQYF
TRBV5-1	TRBJ1-1	-	-	TGCGCCAGCAGCTTGGACAGGAATGAAGCTTTCTTT	CASSLDRNEAFF
TRBV6-5	TRBJ1-3	once	TRBD1	TGTGCCAGCAGTTTGGACAGGGGGATGAACACCATATATTTT	CASSLDRGMNTIYF
TRBV15	TRBJ1-1	-	-	TGTGCCACCAGCGCGGGACCCCCGCGGACTGAAGCTTTCTTT	CATSAGPPRTEAFF
TRBV13	TRBJ2-3	-	-	TGTGCCAGCAGCTTCGGTCTAGCAGATACGCAGTATTTT	CASSFGLADTQYF
TRBV28	TRBJ2-7	-	-	TGTGCCAGCAGTTTCCACTCGACAGAATACGAGCAGTACTTC	CASSFHSTEYEQYF
TRBV11-1	TRBJ2-2	-	-	TGTGCCAGCAGCTTAACTACGGCCGCGAACACCGGGGAGCTGTTTTTT	CASSLTTAANTGELFF
TRBV5-6	TRBJ2-1	once	-	TGTGCCAGCAGCTTGGCGAGGATTTTGGATGAGCAGTTCTTC	CASSLARILDEQFF
TRBV28	TRBJ1-2	-	-	TGTGCCAGCAGTTTGGCGGGTTATGGCTACACCTTC	CASSLAGYGYTF
TRBV6-5	TRBJ2-3	-	TRBD2	TGTGCCAGCAGGAGTTGGGGGGGGAGCACAGATACGCAGTATTTT	CASRSWGGSTDTQYF
TRBV18	TRBJ2-1	-	TRBD1	TGTGCCAGCTCACCACCTGGGACAGGGTACAATGAGCAGTTCTTC	CASSPPGTGYNEQFF
TRBV7-9	TRBJ2-3	-	-	TGTGCCAGCAGCTTGATCCAGAAAGGCACAGATACGCAGTATTTT	CASSLIQKGTDTQYF
TRBV2	TRBJ1-1	-	-	TGTGCCAGCAGTGAAAATCGGAACACTGAAGCTTTCTTT	CASSENRNTEAFF
TRBV6-4	TRBJ1-4	once	-	TGTGCCAGCAGTGACTCGTATCCCCTGACAGTTGCAACTAATGAAAAACTGTTTTTT	CASSDSYPLTVATNEKLFF